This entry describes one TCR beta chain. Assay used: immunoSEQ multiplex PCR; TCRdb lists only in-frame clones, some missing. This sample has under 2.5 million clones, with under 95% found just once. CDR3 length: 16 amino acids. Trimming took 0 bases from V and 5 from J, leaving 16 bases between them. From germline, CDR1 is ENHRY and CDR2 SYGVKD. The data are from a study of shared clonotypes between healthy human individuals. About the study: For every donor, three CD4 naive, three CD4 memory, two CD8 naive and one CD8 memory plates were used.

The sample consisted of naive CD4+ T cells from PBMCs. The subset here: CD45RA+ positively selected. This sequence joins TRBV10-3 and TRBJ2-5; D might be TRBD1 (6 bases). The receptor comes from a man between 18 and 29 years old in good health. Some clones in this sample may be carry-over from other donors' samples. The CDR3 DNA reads TGTGCCATCAGTGAGTCGGCACAGGGCCTTCGGGAGACCCAGTACTTC. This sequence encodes CAISESAQGLRETQYF.